This is a list of T cell receptor beta chains from one sample in a study of shared clonotypes between healthy human individuals. TCRdb's copy holds only in-frame clones and misses some; the assay was immunoSEQ multiplex PCR. The table lists millions of clones, about 92% of them singletons. The sample was naive CD4+ T cells from PBMCs. Receptor source: a man between 18 and 29 years old in good health. Some clones in this sample may be carry-over from other donors' samples. CDR3s include the opening cysteine and the closing phenylalanine or tryptophan. D genes are given only for firm matches. Clone size is not always given. Where it is, it says once, few, many or a class for expanded clones.

v_call	j_call	d_call	clone_size	cdr3_aa	cdr3_nt
TRBV7-9	TRBJ1-4	.	.	CASSLATGLNEKLFF	TGTGCCAGCAGCCTAGCGACAGGCCTTAATGAAAAACTGTTTTTT
TRBV27	TRBJ2-1	.	.	CASSWSQPRVNEQFF	TGTGCCAGCAGTTGGAGTCAGCCCCGGGTCAATGAGCAGTTCTTC
TRBV28	TRBJ1-2	.	once	CASRVNYGYTF	TGTGCCAGCCGGGTTAACTATGGCTACACCTTC
TRBV5-1	TRBJ2-7	TRBD1	.	CASSLVVGGPWEQYF	TGCGCCAGCAGCTTGGTGGTAGGGGGCCCGTGGGAGCAGTACTTC
TRBV20-1	TRBJ2-1	.	.	CSALSYNEQFF	TGCAGTGCTCTGTCCTACAATGAGCAGTTCTTC
TRBV14	TRBJ2-1	TRBD1	.	CASSPRGQTYNEQFF	TGTGCCAGCAGCCCCAGGGGGCAGACATACAATGAGCAGTTCTTC
TRBV19	TRBJ2-1	.	.	CASSVKLGNEQFF	TGTGCCAGTAGTGTAAAGCTAGGCAATGAGCAGTTCTTC
TRBV19	TRBJ2-5	.	.	CASSKGRGRETQYF	TGTGCCAGTAGTAAGGGCAGGGGGAGGGAGACCCAGTACTTC
TRBV28	TRBJ1-5	.	.	CASSLSSVSNQPQHF	TGTGCCAGCAGTTTATCGTCAGTTAGCAATCAGCCCCAGCATTTT
TRBV7-2	TRBJ2-2	TRBD2	.	CASSPPLGRGRRTGELFF	TGTGCCAGCAGCCCCCCCCTTGGGAGGGGTCGGCGGACCGGGGAGCTGTTTTTT
TRBV4-3	TRBJ2-7	TRBD1	.	CASSQDYRQGRAYEQYF	TGCGCCAGCAGCCAAGATTACCGACAGGGTAGGGCCTACGAGCAGTACTTC
TRBV9	TRBJ2-1	.	.	CASSVVGADEQFF	TGTGCCAGCAGCGTAGTAGGGGCGGATGAGCAGTTCTTC
TRBV4-1	TRBJ2-7	TRBD1	.	CASSQGDRGLYEQYF	TGCGCCAGCAGCCAGGGGGACAGGGGTTTGTACGAGCAGTACTTC
TRBV27	TRBJ2-3	.	.	CASSLAGRPDTQYF	TGTGCCAGCAGTTTGGCAGGGAGGCCAGATACGCAGTATTTT
TRBV6-5	TRBJ2-7	.	.	CASSYGDGSYEQYF	TGTGCCAGCAGTTACGGGGACGGGTCCTACGAGCAGTACTTC
TRBV2	TRBJ2-2	.	.	CASSEVGNTGELFF	TGTGCCAGCAGTGAGGTCGGGAACACCGGGGAGCTGTTTTTT
TRBV11-2	TRBJ2-3	.	.	CASQKGGNRLTDTQYF	TGTGCCAGCCAAAAGGGGGGGAACAGGCTCACAGATACGCAGTATTTT
TRBV5-1	TRBJ2-1	TRBD2	.	CASRPTSRRQGPTSGFPVREQFF	TGCGCCAGCAGACCTACGTCACGTCGACAGGGACCGACTAGCGGGTTCCCCGTCAGGGAGCAGTTCTTC
TRBV4-2	TRBJ2-5	.	.	CASSQEGSEETQYF	TGTGCCAGCAGCCAAGAAGGGAGCGAGGAGACCCAGTACTTC
TRBV18	TRBJ1-2	.	once	CASSPPDFGGYTF	TGTGCCAGCTCACCGCCGGACTTCGGTGGCTACACCTTC
TRBV7-8	TRBJ1-1	.	once	CASSLLESVAFF	TGTGCCAGCAGCTTATTGGAATCTGTGGCTTTCTTT
TRBV5-1	TRBJ2-3	.	.	CASSLIAADTQYF	TGCGCCAGCAGCTTAATAGCCGCAGATACGCAGTATTTT
TRBV7-8	TRBJ2-1	.	.	CASSYTRARPNNEQFF	TGTGCCAGCAGCTACACCAGGGCCAGGCCAAACAATGAGCAGTTCTTC
TRBV2	TRBJ1-1	.	once	CASSELRQISNTEAFF	TGTGCCAGCAGTGAGTTGCGACAGATATCGAACACTGAAGCTTTCTTT
TRBV7-9	TRBJ2-5	TRBD2	.	CASSHERENLGGTQYF	TGTGCCAGCAGCCACGAGCGGGAGAATCTCGGAGGGACCCAGTACTTC
TRBV28	TRBJ1-3	.	.	CASSLTSSSGNTIYF	TGTGCCAGCAGCCTAACATCGAGCTCTGGAAACACCATATATTTT
TRBV5-1	TRBJ2-2	.	.	CASSLTYTGELFF	TGCGCCAGCAGCTTGACATACACCGGGGAGCTGTTTTTT
TRBV11-2	TRBJ2-2	TRBD1	.	CASSQLTGAFTGELFF	TGTGCCAGCAGCCAGTTGACAGGGGCCTTCACCGGGGAGCTGTTTTTT
TRBV30	TRBJ1-5	TRBD1	few	CAWSDRQGGQPQHF	TGTGCCTGGAGTGACCGACAGGGAGGTCAGCCCCAGCATTTT
TRBV5-6	TRBJ1-6	TRBD1	.	CASSKGQANSPLHF	TGTGCCAGCAGCAAGGGACAGGCTAATTCACCCCTCCACTTT
TRBV7-9	TRBJ2-2	TRBD1	.	CASSSFRRDRGYVRLFF	TGTGCCAGCAGCTCCTTCCGCCGGGACAGGGGGTATGTGAGGCTGTTTTTT
TRBV6-6	TRBJ2-2	.	.	CASRRRDSYGPGELFF	TGTGCCAGCCGTAGACGGGACTCCTATGGGCCTGGGGAGCTGTTTTTT
TRBV7-9	TRBJ2-1	.	.	CASSSNEQFF	TGTGCCAGCAGCTCGAATGAGCAGTTCTTC
TRBV7-7	TRBJ2-2	TRBD1	.	CASSRDRPGELFF	TGTGCCAGCAGCCGGGACAGACCCGGGGAGCTGTTTTTT
TRBV7-9	TRBJ1-5	TRBD1	.	CASSSYRGEGNQPQHF	TGTGCCAGCAGCTCCTACAGGGGGGAAGGCAATCAGCCCCAGCATTTT
TRBV28	TRBJ1-3	.	.	CASSWPGDGNTIYF	TGTGCCAGCAGTTGGCCCGGGGATGGAAACACCATATATTTT
TRBV5-1	TRBJ2-7	TRBD2	.	CASSLAMTSGIYEQYF	TGCGCCAGCAGCTTGGCAATGACTAGCGGGATCTACGAGCAGTACTTC
TRBV28	TRBJ2-2	.	.	CASSLAVGELFF	TGTGCCAGCTCCCTGGCGGTCGGGGAGCTGTTTTTT
TRBV10-3	TRBJ1-2	TRBD1	few	CAIRRDREGYTF	TGTGCCATCAGGAGGGACAGGGAAGGCTACACCTTC
TRBV19	TRBJ2-7	.	.	CASSIKGQGAYEQYF	TGTGCCAGTAGTATAAAAGGCCAGGGCGCCTACGAGCAGTACTTC
TRBV9	TRBJ2-1	.	.	CASSVDHRKGEQFF	TGTGCCAGCAGCGTAGACCACAGGAAGGGTGAGCAGTTCTTC
TRBV7-2	TRBJ2-1	.	once	CASSRPGSFYNEQFF	TGTGCCAGCAGCCGGCCCGGATCTTTCTACAATGAGCAGTTCTTC
TRBV7-9	TRBJ1-3	.	.	CASSLVGRGGGNTIYF	TGTGCCAGCAGCTTGGTTGGGCGGGGAGGAGGAAACACCATATATTTT
TRBV6-5	TRBJ1-2	.	.	CASSTGGGHYGYTF	TGTGCCAGCAGTACCGGGGGGGGACACTATGGCTACACCTTC
TRBV5-1	TRBJ1-4	.	.	CASSSGLSEKLFF	TGCGCCAGCAGCTCAGGGCTTAGCGAAAAACTGTTTTTT
TRBV5-1	TRBJ2-1	.	.	CASSLNRVGNEQFF	TGCGCCAGCAGCTTGAATAGGGTGGGCAATGAGCAGTTCTTC
TRBV28	TRBJ1-2	.	.	CASSSSYGYTF	TGTGCCAGCAGTTCGTCCTATGGCTACACCTTC
TRBV29-1	TRBJ2-1	.	.	CSVEQRSALYNEQFF	TGCAGCGTTGAACAACGTAGCGCGCTCTACAATGAGCAGTTCTTC
TRBV18	TRBJ1-5	.	few	CASSQTSAYSNQPQHF	TGTGCCAGCTCACAAACCTCGGCGTATAGCAATCAGCCCCAGCATTTT
TRBV9	TRBJ2-1	.	.	CASSADEQFF	TGTGCCAGCAGCGCGGATGAGCAGTTCTTC
TRBV28	TRBJ2-1	.	.	CASSPSSYNEQFF	TGTGCCAGCAGTCCGAGCTCCTACAATGAGCAGTTCTTC
TRBV6-1	TRBJ2-7	.	.	CASSEIDSHEQYF	TGTGCCAGCAGTGAAATCGACAGTCACGAGCAGTACTTC
TRBV5-1	TRBJ1-1	.	.	CASSLERMNTEAFF	TGCGCCAGCAGCTTGGAACGTATGAACACTGAAGCTTTCTTT
TRBV19	TRBJ2-7	TRBD1	.	CASSRQGFYEQYF	TGTGCCAGTAGCCGACAGGGTTTCTACGAGCAGTACTTC
TRBV29-1	TRBJ2-7	.	.	CSVESTLGGVHEQYF	TGCAGCGTTGAGTCCACCCTCGGCGGGGTCCACGAGCAGTACTTC
TRBV25-1	TRBJ2-3	.	.	CASSEWSGGSTDTQYF	TGTGCCAGCAGTGAGTGGAGCGGAGGGAGCACAGATACGCAGTATTTT
TRBV7-2	TRBJ2-6	.	once	CASSLVFGANVLTF	TGTGCCAGCAGCTTAGTCTTTGGGGCCAACGTCCTGACTTTC
TRBV9	TRBJ2-3	.	once	CASSAVTGSTDTQYF	TGTGCCAGCAGCGCGGTTACAGGGAGCACAGATACGCAGTATTTT
TRBV18	TRBJ1-3	.	.	CASSPPGQPGNTIYF	TGTGCCAGCTCACCACCGGGGCAGCCTGGAAACACCATATATTTT